These 2 T cell receptor beta chains were all obtained from the same sample, sequenced in a study of blood T cell repertoires in COVID-19. TCRdb's copy holds only in-frame clones and misses some; the assay was immunoSEQ multiplex PCR. The sample records about 300,000 clones, over 85% being singletons. Sample: peripheral blood. These receptors all come from a woman aged 30 to 39 with COVID-19, enrolled during active disease.

The J gene is TRBJ2-5, the V gene TRBV7-6; TRBD1 aligns across 8 bases. Germline V CDR1 and CDR2: SGHVS, FNYEAQ. The J segment lost 5 bases and the V segment lost 5 bases, leaving 10 bases of the junction unmatched. The length of the CDR3 is 15 residues. In DNA form, the CDR3 reads TGTGCCAGCAGCACCTGGACAGGGATGAGCGAGACCCAGTACTTC. This codes for CASSTWTGMSETQYF.

The V and J genes are TRBV28 and TRBJ1-2, with 7 positions matching TRBD1. The CDR3 extends over 15 amino acids. J lost 2 bases, V lost 8 bases, and 11 bases had no gene match. Germline-derived CDR1 and CDR2 are MDHEN and SYDVKM. The CDR3: CASRPLGRGNYGYTF. The CDR3 DNA reads as TGTGCCAGCCGTCCACTCGGCAGGGGGAACTATGGCTACACCTTC.